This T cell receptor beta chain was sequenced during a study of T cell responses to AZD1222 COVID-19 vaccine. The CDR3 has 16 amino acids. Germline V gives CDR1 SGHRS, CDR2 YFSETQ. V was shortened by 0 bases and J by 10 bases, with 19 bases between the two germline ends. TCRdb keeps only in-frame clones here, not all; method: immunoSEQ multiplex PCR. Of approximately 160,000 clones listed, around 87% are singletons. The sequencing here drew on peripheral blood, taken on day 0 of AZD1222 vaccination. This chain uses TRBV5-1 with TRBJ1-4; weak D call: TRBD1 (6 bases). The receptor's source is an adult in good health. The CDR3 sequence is CASSLEVGGPGRKLFF. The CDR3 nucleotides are TGCGCCAGCAGCTTGGAAGTGGGGGGGCCGGGTCGAAAACTGTTTTTT.